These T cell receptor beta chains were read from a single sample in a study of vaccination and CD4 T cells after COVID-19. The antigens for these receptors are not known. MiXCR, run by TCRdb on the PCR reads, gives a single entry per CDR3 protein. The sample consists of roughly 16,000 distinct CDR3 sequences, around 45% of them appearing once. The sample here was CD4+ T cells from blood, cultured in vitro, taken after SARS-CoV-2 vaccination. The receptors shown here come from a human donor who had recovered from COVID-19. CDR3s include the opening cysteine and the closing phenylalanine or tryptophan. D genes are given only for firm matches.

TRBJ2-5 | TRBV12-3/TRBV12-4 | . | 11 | CASSFQETQYF
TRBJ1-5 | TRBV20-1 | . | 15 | CSAREGGLSNQPQHF
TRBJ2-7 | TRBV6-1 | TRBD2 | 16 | CASGRRLAGGSYEQYF
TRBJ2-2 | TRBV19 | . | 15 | CASRPGQTNTGELFF
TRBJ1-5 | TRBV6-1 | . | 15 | CASTVGGLGGQPQHF
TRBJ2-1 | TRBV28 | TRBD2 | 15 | CASSLYTSGYKEQFF
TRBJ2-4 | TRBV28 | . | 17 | CASSPPTGGIAKNIQYF
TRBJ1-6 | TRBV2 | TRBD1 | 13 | CAARDRENSPLHF
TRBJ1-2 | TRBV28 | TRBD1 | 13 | CASSLGVQGVSTF
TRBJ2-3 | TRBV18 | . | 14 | CASSPSAVPDTQYF
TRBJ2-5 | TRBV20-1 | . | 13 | CSARDRLGETQYF
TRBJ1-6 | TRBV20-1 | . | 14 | CSAREEGSRSPLHF
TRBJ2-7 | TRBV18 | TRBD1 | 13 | CASSRTGFSEQYF
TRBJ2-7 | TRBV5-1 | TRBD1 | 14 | CASSTGQGGKEQYF
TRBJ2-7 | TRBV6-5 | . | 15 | CASSSGLAVGYEQYF
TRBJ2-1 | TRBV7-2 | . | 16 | CASSLGPSPPSGEQFF
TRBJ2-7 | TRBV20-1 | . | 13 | CSAEAGSGYEQYF
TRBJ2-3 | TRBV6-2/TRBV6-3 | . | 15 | CASSYFLASSDTQYF
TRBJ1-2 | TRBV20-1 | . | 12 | CSASTGGHGYTF
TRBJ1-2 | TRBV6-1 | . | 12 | CASTSANYGYTF
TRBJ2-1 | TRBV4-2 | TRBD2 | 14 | CASTLAGGGWEQFF
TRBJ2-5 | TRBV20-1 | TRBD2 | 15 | CSASTGGGPQETQYF
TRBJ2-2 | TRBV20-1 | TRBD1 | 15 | CSAPRDRWDTGELFF
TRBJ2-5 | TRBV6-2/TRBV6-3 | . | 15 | CASTPGRLGWETQYF
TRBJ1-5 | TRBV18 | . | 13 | CASAPGLDQPQHF
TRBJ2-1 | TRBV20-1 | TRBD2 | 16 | CSAGLAGAEIYNEQFF
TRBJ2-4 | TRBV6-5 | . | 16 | CASSYSVHRAKNIQYF
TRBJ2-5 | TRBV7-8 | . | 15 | CASSLNAGAGKTQYF
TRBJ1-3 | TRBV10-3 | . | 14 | CAISATGAGNTIYF
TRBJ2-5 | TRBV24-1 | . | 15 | CATSDFRDQQETQYF
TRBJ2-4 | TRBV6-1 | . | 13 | CASSVGAAAIRYF
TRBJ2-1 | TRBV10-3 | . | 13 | CAISPRKDNEQFF
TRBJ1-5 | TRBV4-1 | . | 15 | CASSQDGAWDQPQHF
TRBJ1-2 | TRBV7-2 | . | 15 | CASSLRGTSNYGYTF